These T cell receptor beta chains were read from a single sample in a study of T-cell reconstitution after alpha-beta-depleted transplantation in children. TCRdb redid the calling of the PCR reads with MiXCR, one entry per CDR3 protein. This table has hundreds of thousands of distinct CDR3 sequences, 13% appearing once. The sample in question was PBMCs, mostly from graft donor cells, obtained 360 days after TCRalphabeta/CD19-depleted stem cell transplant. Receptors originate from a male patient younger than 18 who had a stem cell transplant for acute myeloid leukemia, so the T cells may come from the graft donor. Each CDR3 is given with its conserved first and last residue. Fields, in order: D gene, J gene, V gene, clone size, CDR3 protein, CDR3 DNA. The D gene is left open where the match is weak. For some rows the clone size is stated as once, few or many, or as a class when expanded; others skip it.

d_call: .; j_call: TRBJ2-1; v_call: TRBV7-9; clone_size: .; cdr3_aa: CASSLLRASRSYNEQFF; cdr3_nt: TGTGCCAGCAGTTTACTGAGGGCCAGCCGCTCCTACAATGAGCAGTTCTTC
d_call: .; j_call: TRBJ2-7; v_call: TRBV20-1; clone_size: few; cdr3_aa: CSASGFNLGEQYF; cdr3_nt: TGCAGTGCTAGCGGCTTCAACCTTGGCGAGCAGTACTTC
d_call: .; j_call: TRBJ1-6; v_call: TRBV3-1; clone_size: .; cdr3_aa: CASSQVENSPLHF; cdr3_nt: TGTGCCAGCAGCCAAGTAGAGAATTCACCCCTCCACTTT
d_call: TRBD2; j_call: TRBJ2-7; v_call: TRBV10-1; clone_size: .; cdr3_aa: CASSESASGSYEQYF; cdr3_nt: TGCGCCAGCAGTGAGTCGGCTAGCGGCTCCTACGAGCAGTACTTC
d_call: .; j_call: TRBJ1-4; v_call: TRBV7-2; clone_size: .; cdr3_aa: CASSSTGIGEKLFF; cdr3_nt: TGTGCCAGCAGCTCTACAGGGATCGGGGAAAAACTGTTTTTT
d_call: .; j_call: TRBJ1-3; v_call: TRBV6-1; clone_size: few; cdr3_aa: CASSLGQFSGNTIYF; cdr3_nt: TGTGCCAGCAGTCTCGGACAGTTCTCTGGAAACACCATATATTTT
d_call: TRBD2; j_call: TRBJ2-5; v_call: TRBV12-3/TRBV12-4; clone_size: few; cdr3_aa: CASSSGLAGFSETQYF; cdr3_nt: TGTGCCAGCAGCTCCGGACTAGCGGGATTTTCAGAGACCCAGTACTTC
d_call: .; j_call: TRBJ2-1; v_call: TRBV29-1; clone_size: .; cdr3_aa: CSVGPIPYQNNEQFF; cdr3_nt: TGCAGCGTTGGCCCAATACCATACCAAAACAATGAGCAGTTCTTC
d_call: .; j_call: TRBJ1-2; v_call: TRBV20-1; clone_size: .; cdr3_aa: CSANPGYTF; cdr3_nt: TGCAGTGCTAACCCCGGCTACACCTTC
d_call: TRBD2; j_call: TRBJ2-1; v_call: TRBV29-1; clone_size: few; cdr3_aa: CSGLLAGGLNNEQFF; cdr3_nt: TGCAGCGGGTTACTAGCGGGAGGTCTCAACAATGAGCAGTTCTTC
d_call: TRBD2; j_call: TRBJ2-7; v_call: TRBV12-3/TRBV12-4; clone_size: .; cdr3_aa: CASAVAGVSEQYF; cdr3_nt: TGTGCCAGCGCGGTAGCGGGAGTGTCCGAGCAGTACTTC
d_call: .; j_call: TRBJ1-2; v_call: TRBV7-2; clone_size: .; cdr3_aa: CASSFSGFYGYTF; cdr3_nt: TGTGCCAGCAGCTTTTCGGGGTTCTATGGCTACACCTTC
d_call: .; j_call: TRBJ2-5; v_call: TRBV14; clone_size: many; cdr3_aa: CASSQDLGGQETQYF; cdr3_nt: TGTGCCAGCAGCCAAGATCTTGGGGGCCAAGAGACCCAGTACTTC